The present T cell receptor (beta chain) was sequenced within a study of blood T cell repertoires in COVID-19. Residents of over 20 US areas, aged roughly 18 to 90 years, made up the participants. The CDR3 is made up of 17 amino acids. The ends were cut back, 5 bases at V and 0 bases at J, with 16 bases in the middle. Per the germline V gene, CDR1 is MNHEY and CDR2 is SMNVEV (reference sequence). Authors' methods: Estimates of nucleated cell counts were drawn from the amplification of reference gene primers. Only in-frame clones appear in the TCRdb table, and some are missing; sequencing was by immunoSEQ multiplex PCR. Clone size and the V and J calls come from that table; the DNA yielded D and trimming. The sample gives fewer than 300,000 clones, approximately 90% of which show up once; 0.95% to 1.3% is in the top ten.

This TCR was sampled from a woman aged 25 to 45 who had recovered from COVID-19. The chain uses TRBV27 and TRBJ1-4, with D unresolved. The sequenced sample was PBMCs or T cells enriched from blood (not recorded which). The DNA of the CDR3 is TGTGCCAGCAGTAATAGCGGGGAGTTGGCAACTAATGAAAAACTGTTTTTT. Its protein is CASSNSGELATNEKLFF.